The 21 T cell receptor beta chains below come from one sample, sequenced in a study of blood T cell repertoires in COVID-19. Sequencing used immunoSEQ multiplex PCR; TCRdb keeps in-frame clones, though not all of them. The sample lists 90,000 or so clones; approximately 89% were seen once. Sequences were obtained from peripheral blood. The receptors were gathered from a man in his fifties or sixties with acute or convalescent COVID-19.

The chain has TRBV24-1 and TRBJ2-1; D unclear. The V and J ends lost 4 bases and 7 bases respectively, with 16 bases between them. Germline assignment: CDR1 KGHDR and CDR2 SFDVKD. The CDR3 has 15 residues. CDR3 bases: TGTGCCACCAGTGACCGAATGTTAGTGCGGAATGAGCAGTTCTTC. Translated: CATSDRMLVRNEQFF.

The chain joins TRBV5-1 to TRBJ1-2; 8 nucleotides agree with TRBD1. The junction had 7 bases not matched to a gene; V was cut back by 0 bases and J by 6 bases. The CDR3 runs to 15 residues. Per the germline V gene, CDR1 is SGHRS and CDR2 is YFSETQ. CDR3 in amino acids: CASSLAYRGSHGYTF. CDR3 nucleotide sequence: TGCGCCAGCAGCTTGGCTTACAGGGGGTCCCATGGCTACACCTTC.

This clone came up once. The chain recombines TRBV19 with TRBJ2-3, with 8 nucleotides matching TRBD1. Trimming took 4 bases from V and 6 from J; bases not matched to a gene: 6. CDR3 length: 14 residues. CDR1 is LNHDA, CDR2 SQIVND, per germline (reference sequence). The CDR3 DNA reads as TGTGCCAGTAGTACCCGGACAGGGACGGATACGCAGTATTTT. This translates into CASSTRTGTDTQYF.

The chain has TRBV4-2 and TRBJ1-4, with a weak D call TRBD1 (6 bases). The V gene's germline CDR1 is LGHNA and CDR2 YNFKEQ. This CDR3 is built from 16 residues. Between the trimmed V and J ends, which lost 1 base and 6 bases, there was a span of 15 bases. The CDR3 loop is CASSQAGGVYYEKLFF. The CDR3 nucleotides read TGTGCCAGCAGCCAAGCTGGGGGCGTCTATTATGAAAAACTGTTTTTT.

This chain uses TRBV29-1 with TRBJ1-1, with 7 positions matching TRBD1. Germline V lookup: CDR1 SQVTM, CDR2 ANQGSEA. With V trimmed by 7 bases and J by 2 bases, 7 bases remained unmatched. This CDR3 comprises 13 residues. CDR3: CSAEGQANTEAFF. The CDR3 nucleotides read TGCAGCGCAGAAGGACAGGCAAACACTGAAGCTTTCTTT.

The genes are TRBV14 and TRBJ2-1; TRBD1 might be the D (5 bases). V was shortened by 2 bases and J by 8 bases, with 10 bases between the two germline ends. Germline assignment: CDR1 SGHDN and CDR2 FVKESK. The CDR3 runs 13 residues. CDR3 in DNA: TGTGCCAGCAGCCAACAGGGTATCCATGAGCAGTTCTTC. This codes for CASSQQGIHEQFF.

The J gene is TRBJ2-7, the V gene TRBV30; 8 bases match TRBD1. V was clipped by 4 bases and J by 6 bases; unmatched bases: 17. Germline V gene lookup returns CDR1 GTSNPN and CDR2 SVGIG (reference sequence). There are 16 residues in the CDR3. CDR3 in amino acids: CAWMKSFGQGAGEQYF. CDR3 bases: TGTGCCTGGATGAAATCCTTTGGGCAGGGGGCAGGCGAGCAGTACTTC. Drawing the rest from reference TRBV30 and TRBJ2-7, the complete variable domain is SQTIHQWPATLVQPVGSPLSLECTVEGTSNPNLYWYRQAAGRGLQLLFYSVGIGQISSEVPQNLSASRPQDRQFILSSKKLLLSDSGFYLCAWMKSFGQGAGEQYFGPGTRLTVT.

V is TRBV27 and J is TRBJ2-2; 10 bases map to TRBD2. The CDR3 extends over 16 amino acids. Trimming cost V 5 bases and J 1 base; bases outside gene matches: 4. The germline V gene encodes CDR1 MNHEY and CDR2 SMNVEV (reference sequence). CDR3 region: CASSLLAGGNTGELFF. The CDR3 bases are TGTGCCAGCAGTCTGTTAGCGGGAGGGAACACCGGGGAGCTGTTTTTT.

This chain links TRBV6-4 with TRBJ1-1, with D unresolved. The CDR3 extends over 13 amino acids. Between the trimmed V and J ends, which lost 3 bases and 7 bases, there was a span of 12 bases. Germline values: CDR1 MRHNA, CDR2 SNTAGT. CDR3 bases: TGTGCCAGCAGTGAAAGGGAGGGTATTGAAGCTTTCTTT. Residues: CASSEREGIEAFF.

The chain recombines TRBV11-3 with TRBJ2-3; a possible D gene is TRBD2 (5 bases). The germline V gene has CDR1 SGHNT and CDR2 YENEEA. This CDR3 region has 16 residues. V was cut by 4 bases and J by 6 bases, with 20 bases left in between. CDR3 sequence (DNA): TGTGCCAGCAGCTCTGTGATTCGGGGTCAGCTGGATACGCAGTATTTT. Translating gives CASSSVIRGQLDTQYF.

The CDR3 loop reads CASRQGSYGYTF. CDR3 nucleotide sequence: TGCGCCAGCAGACAGGGTAGTTATGGCTACACCTTC. The chain carries TRBV5-1 and TRBJ1-2; perhaps TRBD1 as D (6 bases). The length of the CDR3 is 12 residues. CDR1 is SGHRS and CDR2 is YFSETQ in the germline V gene. V was trimmed by 5 bases and J by 5 bases, leaving 10 bases between them.

The gene calls are TRBV7-9 and TRBJ2-2; 9 nucleotides line up with TRBD1. V was pared by 5 bases and J by 9 bases, with 13 bases of the junction left unmatched. Germline-derived CDR1 and CDR2 are SEHNR and FQNEAQ (reference sequence). The CDR3 runs 16 residues. CDR3: CASSTGQGGTGRELFF. The CDR3 nucleotides read TGTGCCAGCAGCACGGGACAGGGCGGGACTGGCCGGGAGCTGTTTTTT. The whole variable domain, filled in from reference TRBV7-9 and TRBJ2-2, reads DTGVSQNPRHKITKRGQNVTFRCDPISEHNRLYWYRQTLGQGPEFLTYFQNEAQLEKSRLLSDRFSAERPKGSFSTLEIQRTEQGDSAMYLCASSTGQGGTGRELFFGEGSRLTVL.

The chain combines TRBV10-3 with TRBJ1-2, with 7 bases aligning to TRBD1. The CDR3 contains 13 residues. V shed 8 bases, J shed 8 bases, and the junction held 11 bases outside the gene matches. Germline-derived CDR1 and CDR2 are ENHRY and SYGVKD. In nucleotides, the CDR3 is TGTGCCATCGGGAGGACAGGCGACGGGGGCTACACCTTC. Translated, it gives CAIGRTGDGGYTF.

The rearrangement uses TRBV5-4 and TRBJ2-7; 8 bases line up with TRBD2. The CDR3 contains 14 residues. V shed 1 base, J shed 1 base, and the junction held 1 base outside the gene matches. Germline-derived CDR1 and CDR2 are SGHNT and YYREEE (reference sequence). Written as DNA, the CDR3 is TGTGCCAGCAGCTTGAGCGGGGGATCCTACGAGCAGTACTTC. The encoded protein is CASSLSGGSYEQYF.

The chain couples TRBV30 to TRBJ1-4, with no clear D. Germline V lookup: CDR1 GTSNPN, CDR2 SVGIG (reference sequence). V was clipped by 3 bases and J by 0 bases, with 5 bases between them. The CDR3 contains 13 residues. DNA of the CDR3: TGTGCCTGGAGACTGCCAACTAATGAAAAACTGTTTTTT. This translates into CAWRLPTNEKLFF.

This clone was counted only a few times. The rearrangement links TRBV4-1 to TRBJ1-5; 10 nucleotides align to TRBD1. The V gene's germline CDR1 is MGHRA and CDR2 YSYEKL. There are 16 residues in the CDR3. V trimming: 2 bases; J trimming: 3 bases; junction bases outside the gene matches: 4. The CDR3 DNA reads TGCGCCAGCAGCCAACCGGACAGGGGGAACAATCAGCCCCAGCATTTT. Amino acids: CASSQPDRGNNQPQHF.

A single count supports this clone. The rearrangement uses TRBV27 and TRBJ2-7, with 12 bases identical to TRBD1. The CDR3 contains 17 residues. The germline CDR1 and CDR2 sequences are MNHEY and SMNVEV (reference sequence). V was clipped by 6 bases and J by 6 bases; unmatched bases: 15. The CDR3 sequence: CASRPITGTGGGGEQYF. The CDR3, as DNA: TGTGCCAGCAGACCCATTACCGGGACAGGGGGCGGAGGCGAGCAGTACTTC.

The chain employs TRBV6-6 and TRBJ1-6, with 10 bases identical to TRBD1. Germline CDR1 is MNHNY and CDR2 is SVGAGI (reference sequence). Unmatched junction bases numbered 3, after V lost 3 bases and J lost 7 bases. CDR3 length: 15 residues. In nucleotides, the CDR3 is TGTGCCAGCAGTTATGGGACAGGGGACAATTCACCCCTCCACTTT. Protein sequence: CASSYGTGDNSPLHF.

The gene calls are TRBV10-3 and TRBJ2-7; 8 bases map to TRBD1. This CDR3 contains 16 residues. CDR1 ENHRY and CDR2 SYGVKD come from the germline V gene. V dropped 2 bases and J dropped 3; count of bases not matched to a gene: 9. The CDR3 nucleotides read TGTGCCATCAGTGAGGGGCGGGGTGGGACAGGCTACGAGCAGTACTTC. It codes for CAISEGRGGTGYEQYF.

The chain has TRBV30 and TRBJ2-5, with D perhaps matching TRBD2 (6 bases). Germline lookup yields CDR1 GTSNPN and CDR2 SVGIG (reference sequence). The V end lost 7 bases, the J end lost 6 bases, and 21 bases lay between the germline ends. The CDR3 totals 14 residues. This chain's CDR3 is CASILGSGGQTQYF. Written as DNA, the CDR3 is TGTGCCTCCATCTTGGGTAGCGGTGGACAGACCCAGTACTTC.

The V call is TRBV5-6, the J call TRBJ1-6, with 7 bases lining up with TRBD1. The CDR3 length is 12 residues. Germline CDR1 and CDR2: SGHDT and YYEEEE. J was trimmed by 13 bases and V by 0 bases; bases with no gene match: 1. The CDR3 sequence: CASSLEQGPLHF. The CDR3 nucleotides are TGTGCCAGCAGCTTGGAACAGGGGCCCCTCCACTTT.